This T cell receptor (beta chain) is from a study of T-cell reconstitution after alpha-beta-depleted transplantation in children. General study findings and limits: T-cell numbers and diversity, one year after transplant, stemmed largely from T cells that were newly produced. Several patients had high TCRbeta diversity at day 60; it came from surviving recipient T cells and thymic progenitors. At around two months after transplant, the alpha-beta T cells were reportedly derived from several hundred expanded clones that came from non-depleted graft cells.

Unique molecular identifiers featured in how the TCRbeta library was prepared. TCRdb re-called the PCR reads through MiXCR, storing one row per CDR3 protein. Counted here are around 300,000 distinct CDR3 sequences, around a tenth occurring once; the ten biggest clones make up about 25%. At least ten counts were recorded for this clonotype. As yet, its antigen is unknown. This TCR derives from a male patient aged 2-15 years who had a stem cell transplant for chronic granulomatous disease, so the T cells may come from the graft donor. The input for sequencing was peripheral blood, taken 180 days after TCRalphabeta/CD19-depleted stem cell transplant.

CDR3 nucleotide sequence: TGTGCCAGCAGCCTATTATTGTCGAAATACAATGAGCAGTTCTTC. This gives the protein CASSLLLSKYNEQFF. V is TRBV6-2 or TRBV6-3 and J is TRBJ2-1; no firm D call. V was pared by 6 bases and J by 4 bases, with 16 bases between. The germline V gene has CDR1 MNHEY and CDR2 SVGEGT. CDR3 length: 15 amino acids.